One sample yielded the 6 T cell receptor beta chains listed below, sequenced in a study of PD-1 blockade in classical Hodgkin lymphoma (dated by TCRdb to the early 2020s). Libraries came from the immunoSEQ multiplex PCR assay. Entries here come from immuneACCESS through TCRdb and include only in-frame sequences with V and J called. Some clones fail to appear in such tables; in the studies checked, an unresolved V gene covers under half of the shortfall, and the cause of the remainder is unknown. Recorded for this sample are tens of thousands of clones; under 95% of them occurred a single time. The ten top clones hold 9.7% of the sample. Taken with the paper, the label for time point translates to: cycle 1 day 1 (C1D1), immediately before nivolumab initiation. Every trial patient had relapsed after autologous stem cell transplantation, and cohorts A, B and C differed in prior brentuximab vedotin exposure.

The material was peripheral blood mononuclear cells (PBMCs), obtained at baseline. These receptors all stem from a human donor with classical Hodgkin lymphoma.

J is TRBJ1-4 and V is TRBV18, with D maybe TRBD1 (5 bases). The CDR3 has 15 residues. V was clipped by 6 bases and J by 5 bases, with 16 bases between them. Germline loops: CDR1 KGHSH, CDR2 LQKENI. The CDR3 region has the DNA TGTGCCAGCTCGCCGAGACAGAGATCGAATGAAAAACTGTTTTTT. It yields the protein CASSPRQRSNEKLFF.

This clone was seen more than once but under ten times. The chain uses TRBV4-1 and TRBJ1-2; D is perhaps TRBD1 (5 bases). Looked up from germline, CDR1 is MGHRA and CDR2 is YSYEKL. The ends were cut back, 0 bases at V and 4 bases at J, with 9 bases in the middle. There are 14 residues in the CDR3. DNA of the CDR3: TGCGCCAGCAGCCAAGACCAGGGACGCTATGGCTACACCTTC. Its translation is CASSQDQGRYGYTF.

The chain carries TRBV6-4 and TRBJ2-3, with unresolved D. The CDR3 contains 14 residues. The V gene's germline CDR1 is MRHNA and CDR2 SNTAGT. V dropped 6 bases and J dropped 6 bases, with 16 bases sitting between them. The CDR3 nucleotides are TGTGCCAGCAGACCTCTGGTTAGTTCCGATACGCAGTATTTT. It is translated as CASRPLVSSDTQYF.

The rearrangement uses TRBV7-9 and TRBJ2-5; 8 bases match TRBD2. J lost 5 bases, V lost 4 bases, and 9 bases had no gene match. The germline V gene has CDR1 SEHNR and CDR2 FQNEAQ (reference sequence). The CDR3 extends over 15 amino acids. Here the CDR3 reads CASSSGLAGRETQYF. Here the CDR3 DNA reads TGTGCCAGCAGCTCCGGACTAGCAGGAAGGGAGACCCAGTACTTC.

The chain combines TRBV29-1 with TRBJ1-3; D not certain. The CDR3 extends over 13 amino acids. The germline V gene has CDR1 SQVTM and CDR2 ANQGSEA. V gave up 4 bases and J gave up 2 bases, with 9 bases separating them. In nucleotides, the CDR3 is TGCAGCGTTGCTTATGCGGCTGGAAACACCATATATTTT. This gives the protein CSVAYAAGNTIYF.

V is TRBV7-2 and J is TRBJ2-5; 7 nucleotides line up with TRBD2. The CDR3 has 17 amino acids. J gave up 3 bases and V 5 bases, and 15 bases lay outside the gene matches. Germline assignment: CDR1 SGHTA and CDR2 FQGNSA. CDR3 bases: TGTGCCAGCAGCCCCTACACCTTCTGGACTAGTGAAGAGACCCAGTACTTC. It codes for CASSPYTFWTSEETQYF.